This is a list of T cell receptor beta chains from one sample in a study of T-cell memory formation after mild COVID-19. In TCRdb, the 5' RACE reads were re-called with MiXCR into one record per CDR3 protein. The sample has about 270,000 distinct CDR3 sequences, approximately 15% seen once. Sequences were obtained from PBMCs or a T cell subset sorted from them (not recorded which). Every receptor here comes from a man aged 18 to 29 who had mild COVID-19 (a few samples of this study predate the infection). Cell type and time point are not known. Each CDR3 is given without its conserved first and last residue.

TRBJ2-1 | TRBV10-3 | AISETGTGSGDEQF
TRBJ1-1 | TRBV12-3/TRBV12-4 | ASSTGIEAF
TRBJ2-2 | TRBV6-5 | ASRQRDRDTGELF
TRBJ2-2 | TRBV5-1 | ASSSATGGAFQTGELF
TRBJ1-5 | TRBV12-3/TRBV12-4 | ASSLVRRGLGTGSNQPQH
TRBJ2-3 | TRBV5-5 | ASSLLGVGDTQY
TRBJ2-3 | TRBV7-3 | ASSLQRGARTDTQY
TRBJ2-2 | TRBV7-9 | ASSFPRDGIANTGELF
TRBJ2-5 | TRBV19 | ASSPGQAKETQY
TRBJ2-3 | TRBV7-2 | ASSPSGGGLADTQY
TRBJ1-4 | TRBV29-1 | SVEDLGISNEKLF
TRBJ2-1 | TRBV7-6 | ASSNIAGRGYNEQF
TRBJ1-2 | TRBV7-2 | ASSFPTDLNGYT
TRBJ2-5 | TRBV12-3/TRBV12-4 | ASTDLQGGETQY
TRBJ1-4 | TRBV3-1 | ASSVRWDNEKLF
TRBJ2-5 | TRBV10-3 | AISVLGGQGETQY
TRBJ2-3 | TRBV12-3/TRBV12-4 | ASRRLAGGWDTQY
TRBJ2-5 | TRBV5-1 | ASNRGEETQY
TRBJ2-1 | TRBV2 | ASCLQESEQF
TRBJ2-5 | TRBV30 | AWSGLGAQY
TRBJ2-6 | TRBV7-2 | ASSLRAPGANVLT
TRBJ2-3 | TRBV5-1 | ASSPGATDTQY
TRBJ1-2 | TRBV10-2 | ASSEVIRGPHGYT
TRBJ1-4 | TRBV7-2 | ASSPSTLATNEKLF
TRBJ2-3 | TRBV3-1 | ASSHLADTQY
TRBJ2-2 | TRBV7-2 | ASSLPGGYTGELF
TRBJ2-5 | TRBV12-3/TRBV12-4 | ASSLLETQY
TRBJ2-2 | TRBV5-4 | ASSTPVVNTGELF
TRBJ2-3 | TRBV15 | ATSGGDTDTQY
TRBJ2-3 | TRBV20-1 | SAISGRWGDTQY
TRBJ2-5 | TRBV18 | ASSIATRETQY
TRBJ2-3 | TRBV6-5 | ASSRSHTDTQY